This TCR beta chain appears in the sequencing data of a study of CD8+CD57+ T cells in acquired aplastic anemia. Study as a whole: Sorted CD4+ and CD8+ cells gave an average of roughly 3 ug of DNA.

Patients selected for sequencing had displayed CD8+CD57+ cell expansion by flow cytometry. Points on this clonotype: What it recognizes is unknown.

Whole-study findings and limits: Patients and controls were found to share roughly 31 CD8+ CDR3 sequences.

Germline CDR1 and CDR2: SGHAT and FQNNGV. V gave up 2 bases and J gave up 6 bases, with 14 bases separating them. CDR3 length: 15 amino acids. Genomic DNA constituted the template upon which TCR beta VDJ and CDR3 profiling was performed. Each CDR3 protein is one row after TCRdb ran MiXCR on the reads. Counted here are about 180,000 distinct CDR3 sequences, roughly 50% occurring once; the ten biggest clones make up 10% to 15%. The sequence was obtained from a human donor with aplastic anemia. This chain links TRBV11-2 with TRBJ2-1; D remains ambiguous. Material: sorted CD4+, CD8+, or CD8+CD57+ T cells (not recorded which) from PBMCs. CDR3 residues: CASSLSSGQSNEQFF. CDR3 nucleotide sequence: TGTGCCAGCAGCTTAAGCAGTGGGCAGAGCAATGAGCAGTTCTTC.